One sample yielded the 31 T cell receptor beta chains listed below, sequenced in a study of T cell changes during pregnancy in multiple sclerosis. Sequencing was performed with immunoSEQ multiplex PCR; in TCRdb, only in-frame clones are kept and a portion is missing. Of about 51,000 clones in the sample, 80% to 95% were seen once. Sequenced here: CD4+ T cells from peripheral blood mononuclear cells, sampled in the third trimester of pregnancy. All receptors derive from a female donor with multiple sclerosis, enrolled in a pregnancy study.

The chain recombines TRBV7-6 with TRBJ2-1, with D perhaps matching TRBD2 (6 bases). Germline assignment: CDR1 SGHVS and CDR2 FNYEAQ. Trimming cost V 5 bases and J 7 bases, with 15 bases left between them. This CDR3 has 14 residues. In nucleotides, the CDR3 is TGTGCCAGCAGCCTCGGGGGACTTATTAATGAGCAGTTCTTC. As protein: CASSLGGLINEQFF.

The chain carries TRBV5-1 and TRBJ2-2; D might be TRBD2 (5 bases). The CDR3 totals 16 residues. Germline V gene data show CDR1 as SGHRS and CDR2 as YFSETQ. V was trimmed by 1 base and J by 7 bases, leaving 17 bases between them. CDR3 residues: CASSLKVASSVGELFF. As DNA, the CDR3 is TGCGCCAGCAGCTTGAAGGTGGCTAGCTCTGTCGGGGAGCTGTTTTTT.

The chain employs TRBV19 and TRBJ2-7; perhaps TRBD2 as D (5 bases). The germline V gene has CDR1 LNHDA and CDR2 SQIVND (reference sequence). The ends were cut back, 3 bases at V and 3 bases at J, with 15 bases in the middle. The CDR3 consists of 15 residues. The CDR3 is CASSIVSGKGYEQYF. The DNA for the CDR3 is TGTGCCAGTAGTATTGTTTCGGGGAAGGGCTACGAGCAGTACTTC. Full variable domain (remainder filled in from reference TRBV19 and TRBJ2-7): DGGITQSPKYLFRKEGQNVTLSCEQNLNHDAMYWYRQDPGQGLRLIYYSQIVNDFQKGDIAEGYSVSREKKESFPLTVTSAQKNPTAFYLCASSIVSGKGYEQYFGPGTRLTVT.

The J gene is TRBJ2-1, the V gene TRBV2, with TRBD2 as a possible D gene (6 bases). Trimming took off 6 bases at V and 6 bases at J, with 12 bases between the two ends. The CDR3 runs to 13 residues. Germline CDR1 and CDR2: SNHLY and FYNNEI. The CDR3 is CASSRGEVNEQFF. Here the CDR3 DNA reads TGTGCCAGCAGCCGAGGGGAGGTCAATGAGCAGTTCTTC.

The V gene is TRBV29-1, the J gene TRBJ1-1; TRBD1 matches at 7 bases. The CDR3 is 13 amino acids. The trim removed 4 bases at V and 6 bases at J, leaving 8 bases unmatched. Germline lookup yields CDR1 SQVTM and CDR2 ANQGSEA. The CDR3 sequence is CSVVLGGPAEAFF. As DNA, the CDR3 is TGCAGCGTTGTCCTAGGGGGCCCCGCTGAAGCTTTCTTT.

The sample holds one count of this clone. The chain carries TRBV28 and TRBJ2-1, with D unclear. From germline, CDR1 is MDHEN and CDR2 SYDVKM. V shed 2 bases and J shed 6 bases, with 5 bases lying between them. The CDR3 is 12 residues long. The CDR3 here is CASSLPVNEQFF. The CDR3 bases are TGTGCCAGCAGTTTACCGGTCAATGAGCAGTTCTTC.

The rearrangement links TRBV7-9 to TRBJ2-5; 8 bases line up with TRBD2. V dropped 1 base and J dropped 6; count of bases not matched to a gene: 7. The CDR3 has 15 residues. Germline assignment: CDR1 SEHNR and CDR2 FQNEAQ (reference sequence). In DNA form, the CDR3 reads TGTGCCAGCAGCTTAGAAGGACTAGCTGGGAAGACCCAGTACTTC. This codes for CASSLEGLAGKTQYF.

The rearrangement links TRBV13 to TRBJ2-1; 7 bases align to TRBD1. Losses at the gene ends were 5 bases for V and 5 bases for J; bases not matched to a gene: 12. Germline CDR1 PRHDT, CDR2 FYEKMQ (reference sequence). The CDR3 sequence is 16 residues long. The CDR3 sequence is CASSILPGQQNNEQFF. CDR3 DNA: TGTGCCAGCAGCATCCTACCGGGACAGCAAAACAATGAGCAGTTCTTC.

The chain combines TRBV2 with TRBJ2-5; TRBD2 might be the D (5 bases). Germline-derived CDR1 and CDR2 are SNHLY and FYNNEI. The length of the CDR3 is 11 residues. V lost 6 bases to trimming and J lost 5 bases, with 7 bases between them. This chain's CDR3 is CASRAGETQYF. CDR3 in DNA: TGTGCCAGCAGGGCGGGCGAGACCCAGTACTTC.

The rearrangement joins TRBV19 to TRBJ2-2; D call uncertain. This CDR3 spans 13 amino acids. Looked up from germline, CDR1 is LNHDA and CDR2 is SQIVND (reference sequence). The V end was cut by 10 bases, the J end by 2 bases, with 11 bases between. CDR3 loop: CATRAPNTGELFF. The CDR3 coding sequence is TGTGCCACTAGGGCCCCTAACACCGGGGAGCTGTTTTTT.

The J gene is TRBJ2-7, the V gene TRBV7-9; 9 positions agree with TRBD1. Trimming at V came to 4 bases and at J to 4 bases, leaving 5 bases not matched to a gene. CDR3 size: 14 residues. Looked up from germline, CDR1 is SEHNR and CDR2 is FQNEAQ (reference sequence). CDR3 in amino acids: CASSSGTGQYEQYF. CDR3 nucleotide sequence: TGTGCCAGCAGCTCCGGGACAGGGCAGTACGAGCAGTACTTC.

The rearrangement uses TRBV28 and TRBJ2-7, with D perhaps matching TRBD2 (6 bases). The CDR3 runs to 11 residues. Trimming removed 10 bases from V and 3 bases from J, with 10 bases in between. The germline gives CDR1 MDHEN, CDR2 SYDVKM. As DNA, the CDR3 is TGTGCCACGGGGAGGTTCTACGAGCAGTACTTC. This translates into CATGRFYEQYF.

The sample holds one count of this clone. V and J are TRBV4-1 and TRBJ2-7, with 8 nucleotides matching TRBD1. Unmatched junction bases numbered 8, after V lost 4 bases and J lost 3 bases. The CDR3 spans 15 residues. CDR1 MGHRA and CDR2 YSYEKL come from the germline V gene. Here the CDR3 DNA reads TGCGCCAGCAGCCCCCTAGGGGGACAGGACTACGAGCAGTACTTC. It encodes CASSPLGGQDYEQYF.

This sequence joins TRBV7-2 and TRBJ1-2; 10 bases map to TRBD1. Germline V gene sequence: CDR1 SGHTA, CDR2 FQGNSA. Unmatched junction bases numbered 6, after V lost 4 bases and J lost 7 bases. CDR3 length equals 14 residues. In nucleotides, the CDR3 is TGTGCCAGCAGCTCAAGGACAGGGGGGTTTGGCTACACCTTC. Protein sequence: CASSSRTGGFGYTF.

The gene calls are TRBV7-9 and TRBJ2-7; 8 bases agree with TRBD2. The V gene's germline CDR1 is SEHNR and CDR2 FQNEAQ (reference sequence). The CDR3 has 16 amino acids. Trimming at V came to 5 bases and at J to 6 bases, leaving 15 bases not matched to a gene. The CDR3 DNA follows: TGTGCCAGCAGCGAATACTCCGGGACTAGTACTCCCGAGCAGTACTTC. It encodes CASSEYSGTSTPEQYF.

This chain uses TRBV7-2 with TRBJ2-7, with D possibly being TRBD2 (7 bases). The CDR3 runs to 13 residues. V lost 7 bases to trimming and J lost 6 bases, with 16 bases between them. Germline CDR1 reads SGHTA; CDR2 reads FQGNSA. This CDR3 is CASTQRGGREQYF. DNA for the CDR3: TGTGCCAGCACCCAGAGGGGGGGGCGCGAGCAGTACTTC.

This sequence joins TRBV5-1 and TRBJ2-1, with D possibly matching TRBD2 (6 bases). The V and J ends lost 1 base and 2 bases respectively, with 34 bases between them. Germline assignment: CDR1 SGHRS and CDR2 YFSETQ. The CDR3 has 23 residues. CDR3 residues: CASSLRTSDSGGTAGGAYNEQFF. Here the CDR3 DNA reads TGCGCCAGCAGCTTGCGAACTTCCGATAGCGGTGGTACGGCCGGAGGGGCCTACAATGAGCAGTTCTTC.

The chain links TRBV7-3 to TRBJ2-3; no reliable D call. Germline CDR1 reads SGHTA; CDR2 reads FQGTGA. The V end lost 0 bases, the J end lost 0 bases, and 7 bases lay between the germline ends. This CDR3 has 15 amino acids. In DNA, the CDR3 is TGTGCCAGCAGCTTAACCCCGTCTAGCACAGATACGCAGTATTTT. It specifies CASSLTPSSTDTQYF.

The chain recombines TRBV7-2 with TRBJ2-1, with TRBD2 matching over 8 bases. V dropped 7 bases and J dropped 15; count of bases not matched to a gene: 23. Germline assignment: CDR1 SGHTA and CDR2 FQGNSA. This CDR3 region has 16 residues. CDR3 nucleotide sequence: TGTGCCAGCACCCCCCAAGGTGGGACTAGTCTGGTTCGGCTGTTCTTC. Its translation: CASTPQGGTSLVRLFF. The variable domain in full, completed from reference TRBV7-2 and TRBJ2-1, reads GAGVSQSPSNKVTEKGKDVELRCDPISGHTALYWYRQSLGQGLEFLIYFQGNSAPDKSGLPSDRFSAERTGGSVSTLTIQRTQQEDSAVYLCASTPQGGTSLVRLFFGPGTRLTVL.

The chain combines TRBV10-3 with TRBJ2-7; the match to TRBD2 covers 8 bases. This CDR3 is built from 13 residues. The V and J ends lost 6 bases and 6 bases, in that order; junction bases with no gene match: 7. Germline CDR1 and CDR2: ENHRY and SYGVKD. CDR3 in DNA: TGTGCCATCAGGGCTAGCGGGTCTCTCGAGCAGTACTTC. Its translation: CAIRASGSLEQYF.

The CDR3 region has the DNA TGTGCCATCAGTGACCGGGGGGCGAGGAATACTGAAGCTTTCTTT. It encodes CAISDRGARNTEAFF. This chain connects TRBV10-3 to TRBJ1-1; D is possibly TRBD1 (6 bases). The CDR3 runs 15 residues. The germline V gene has CDR1 ENHRY and CDR2 SYGVKD. V shed 3 bases and J shed 5 bases, with 16 bases lying between them.

Written as DNA, the CDR3 is TGTGCCAGCAGCCCGGTATCGAACAGTGATACTGAAGCTTTCTTT. This gives the protein CASSPVSNSDTEAFF. The chain combines TRBV9 with TRBJ1-1; D is unclear. There are 15 residues in the CDR3. V lost 4 bases and J lost 5, with 18 bases in between. Germline V gives CDR1 SGDLS, CDR2 YYNGEE.

On this clone itself: A read error may produce the germline difference seen at one junction end. The DNA for the CDR3 is TGTGCCAGCAGTGAAGGTAGTCAGGGTTGGTTC. It is translated as CASSEGSQGWF. The J gene is TRBJ2-7, the V gene TRBV2; maybe TRBD1 (5 bases). The CDR3 sequence is 11 residues long. Germline CDR1 reads SNHLY; CDR2 reads FYNNEI.

V gene TRBV6-5 combines with J gene TRBJ2-4, with D possibly matching TRBD1 (5 bases). Trimming took 7 bases from V and 8 from J, leaving 12 bases between them. This CDR3 has 12 amino acids. Germline lookup yields CDR1 MNHEY and CDR2 SVGAGI. The CDR3 region is CASKGLRDIQYF. CDR3 DNA: TGTGCCAGCAAGGGCCTCAGGGACATTCAGTACTTC.

The rearrangement joins TRBV5-1 to TRBJ1-1; maybe TRBD1 (6 bases). Germline V CDR1 and CDR2: SGHRS, YFSETQ. The ends were cut back, 2 bases at V and 1 base at J, with 9 bases in the middle. This CDR3 region has 14 residues. Written as DNA, the CDR3 is TGCGCCAGCAGCTTACAGGGTTCGAACACTGAAGCTTTCTTT. Residues: CASSLQGSNTEAFF.

The J gene is TRBJ2-7, the V gene TRBV7-8; TRBD1 is a possible D gene (6 bases). The germline CDR1 and CDR2 sequences are SGHVS and FQNEAQ. The CDR3 runs to 14 residues. V was clipped by 1 base and J by 4 bases, with 11 bases between them. The CDR3 DNA sequence: TGTGCCAGCAGCTTAGGGACAGCCTCTTACGAGCAGTACTTC. It encodes CASSLGTASYEQYF.

The rearrangement joins TRBV7-8 to TRBJ1-5; the match to TRBD1 covers 10 bases. This CDR3 contains 17 residues. The germline V gene has CDR1 SGHVS and CDR2 FQNEAQ. V shed 5 bases and J 1 base; nucleotides not matched to a gene: 8. This CDR3 is CASSPGTGAKSNQPQHF. CDR3 sequence (DNA): TGTGCCAGCAGCCCCGGGACAGGGGCCAAAAGCAATCAGCCCCAGCATTTT.

The gene calls are TRBV11-1 and TRBJ2-3, with 12 bases that match TRBD2. CDR1 and CDR2 from the germline V gene are SGHAT and FQDESV (reference sequence). The CDR3 sequence is 16 residues long. After removal of 3 bases from V and 4 bases from J, the junction contained 5 bases not matched to a gene. CDR3 residues: CASSFSSGRAADTQYF. In DNA, the CDR3 is TGTGCCAGCAGCTTTTCTAGCGGGAGGGCGGCAGATACGCAGTATTTT.

The chain joins TRBV5-6 to TRBJ2-7, with 10 bases that match TRBD2. Trimming removed 4 bases from V and 6 bases from J; junction bases left unmatched: 7. The CDR3 spans 14 residues. Germline values: CDR1 SGHDT, CDR2 YYEEEE. In DNA, the CDR3 is TGTGCCAGCAGCAATAGCGGGAGGTCTCGCGAGCAGTACTTC. This encodes CASSNSGRSREQYF.

The CDR3 region is CAISTGTGFYEQYF. DNA for the CDR3: TGTGCCATCAGTACCGGGACAGGATTCTACGAGCAGTACTTC. This chain connects TRBV10-3 to TRBJ2-7; 8 bases fit TRBD1. Germline V lookup: CDR1 ENHRY, CDR2 SYGVKD. CDR3 length equals 14 residues. After removal of 5 bases from V and 3 bases from J, the junction contained 6 bases not matched to a gene.

In nucleotides, the CDR3 is TGTGCCAGCACGCCTGGCGGGCCATACAATGAGCAGTTCTTC. It is translated as CASTPGGPYNEQFF. The gene calls are TRBV6-5 and TRBJ2-1; D perhaps matches TRBD2 (5 bases). The CDR3 is made up of 14 amino acids. Trimming shortened V by 7 bases and J by 4 bases, and 14 bases separated the two germline ends. Germline V gene data show CDR1 as MNHEY and CDR2 as SVGAGI.